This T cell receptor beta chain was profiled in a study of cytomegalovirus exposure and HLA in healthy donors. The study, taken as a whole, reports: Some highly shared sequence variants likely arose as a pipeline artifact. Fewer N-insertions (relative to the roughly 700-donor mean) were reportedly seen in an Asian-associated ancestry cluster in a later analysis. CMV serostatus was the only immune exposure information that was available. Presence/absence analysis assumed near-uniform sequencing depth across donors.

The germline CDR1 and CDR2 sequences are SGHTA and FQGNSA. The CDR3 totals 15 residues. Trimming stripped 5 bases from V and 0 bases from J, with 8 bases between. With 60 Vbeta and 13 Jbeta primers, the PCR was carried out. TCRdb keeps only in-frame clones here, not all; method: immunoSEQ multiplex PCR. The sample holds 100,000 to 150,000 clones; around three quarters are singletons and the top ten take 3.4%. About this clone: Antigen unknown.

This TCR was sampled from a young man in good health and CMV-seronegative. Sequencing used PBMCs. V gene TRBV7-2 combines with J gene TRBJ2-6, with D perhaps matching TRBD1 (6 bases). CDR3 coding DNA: TGTGCCAGCAGCCAGGGGTTCTCTGGGGCCAACGTCCTGACTTTC. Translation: CASSQGFSGANVLTF.